Listed below are T cell receptor beta chains from one sample, sequenced in a study of cytomegalovirus exposure and HLA in healthy donors. Clones were sequenced by immunoSEQ multiplex PCR, and TCRdb holds only the in-frame ones, with some missing. This table lists roughly 80,000 clones. Sample: PBMCs. The receptors here all came from a girl aged 10 to 17 in good health and CMV-seropositive. Both conserved end residues are part of each CDR3. A D gene is named only where the DNA matches it firmly.

TRBJ2-4,TRBV4-3,TRBD1,14,CASSQQQGENIQYF,TGCGCCAGCAGCCAGCAACAGGGGGAAAACATTCAGTACTTC
TRBJ2-1,TRBV7-3,TRBD1,15,CASSSQGTGGGEQFF,TGTGCCAGCAGCTCCCAAGGGACAGGGGGAGGTGAGCAGTTCTTC
TRBJ2-1,TRBV29-1,TRBD2,16,CSVEWAERGAYNEQFF,TGCAGCGTTGAGTGGGCGGAGCGGGGGGCCTACAATGAGCAGTTCTTC
TRBJ2-5,TRBV7-2,TRBD2,16,CASSLRLAGRQETQYF,TGTGCCAGCAGCTTGAGACTAGCGGGGCGTCAAGAGACCCAGTACTTC
TRBJ2-7,TRBV5-3,-,14,CARSLPTEAYEQYF,TGTGCCAGAAGCTTACCGACAGAGGCCTACGAGCAGTACTTC
TRBJ2-5,TRBV7-9,-,16,CASSFGTNPYQETQYF,TGTGCCAGCAGCTTCGGGACAAACCCGTACCAAGAGACCCAGTACTTC
TRBJ2-7,TRBV4-2,TRBD1,15,CASSYSTGASYEQYF,TGTGCCAGCAGCTATTCGACAGGGGCTTCCTACGAGCAGTACTTC
TRBJ1-2,TRBV5-1,TRBD1,16,CASSLSGTGKLDGYTF,TGCGCCAGCAGCTTGTCCGGGACAGGGAAGCTCGATGGCTACACCTTC
TRBJ2-1,TRBV6-5,-,13,CASGIDSYNEQFF,TGTGCCAGCGGGATAGACAGCTACAATGAGCAGTTCTTC
TRBJ1-2,TRBV2,-,17,CASSEVSGSITNYGYTF,TGTGCCAGCAGTGAGGTTTCAGGTTCCATCACTAACTATGGCTACACCTTC
TRBJ1-1,TRBV19,-,14,CASSRLQLNTEAFF,TGTGCCAGTAGTCGATTACAGCTGAACACTGAAGCTTTCTTT
TRBJ2-4,TRBV30,-,12,CAWSRGSNIQYF,TGTGCCTGGAGTCGGGGTTCAAACATTCAGTACTTC
TRBJ1-6,TRBV4-1,-,15,CASSPPSSYNSPLHF,TGCGCCAGCAGCCCTCCTAGCTCCTATAATTCACCCCTCCACTTT
TRBJ2-5,TRBV5-1,-,12,CASEGGQETQYF,TGCGCCAGCGAAGGGGGCCAAGAGACCCAGTACTTC
TRBJ1-3,TRBV19,-,13,CAAGVQSGNTIYF,TGTGCCGCCGGGGTTCAATCTGGAAACACCATATATTTT
TRBJ2-3,TRBV9,TRBD2,16,CASSAVAGVVPDTQYF,TGTGCCAGCAGCGCCGTAGCGGGGGTTGTCCCAGATACGCAGTATTTT
TRBJ2-7,TRBV11-2,TRBD2,16,CASRGLAGGSSYEQYF,TGTGCCAGCAGGGGACTAGCGGGGGGGAGCTCCTACGAGCAGTACTTC
TRBJ2-5,TRBV7-3,-,14,CASSLMGGGETQYF,TGTGCCAGCAGCCTTATGGGGGGAGGCGAGACCCAGTACTTC
TRBJ1-2,TRBV4-1,TRBD1,16,CASSQERTGGNYGYTF,TGCGCCAGCAGCCAAGAGAGGACAGGAGGTAACTATGGCTACACCTTC
TRBJ2-2,TRBV13,-,14,CASSFRQHTGELFF,TGTGCCAGCAGCTTTAGACAGCACACCGGGGAGCTGTTTTTT
TRBJ1-2,TRBV5-1,TRBD1,14,CASSLGTGAYGYTF,TGCGCCAGCAGCTTGGGGACAGGGGCTTATGGCTACACCTTC
TRBJ2-7,TRBV12-5,TRBD1,13,CASGFGTGGEQYF,TGTGCTAGTGGTTTCGGGACAGGGGGTGAGCAGTACTTC
TRBJ2-6,TRBV6-1,TRBD2,17,CASSEWGGLIGANVLTF,TGTGCCAGCAGTGAATGGGGGGGACTTATTGGGGCCAACGTCCTGACTTTC
TRBJ1-1,TRBV23-1,-,12,CASKGVNTEAFF,TGCGCCAGTAAAGGGGTGAACACTGAAGCTTTCTTT
TRBJ2-5,TRBV5-1,-,15,CASSPRLGAGYGQYF,TGCGCCAGCAGCCCACGACTTGGGGCAGGGTACGGTCAGTACTTC
TRBJ1-1,TRBV19,-,14,CASSIPGVNTEAFF,TGTGCCAGTAGTATTCCAGGGGTGAACACTGAAGCTTTCTTT
TRBJ2-5,TRBV4-2,-,15,CASSQGATGQETQYF,TGTGCCAGCAGCCAAGGGGCAACAGGACAAGAGACCCAGTACTTC
TRBJ1-1,TRBV19,TRBD1,14,CASSRTGLVTEAFF,TGTGCCAGTAGCCGGACAGGGTTGGTCACTGAAGCTTTCTTT
TRBJ2-2,TRBV4-1,-,19,CASSQEGVPFASNTGELFF,TGCGCCAGCAGCCAAGAAGGGGTTCCCTTTGCCTCGAACACCGGGGAGCTGTTTTTT
TRBJ1-1,TRBV11-2,-,12,CASSLRNTEAFF,TGTGCCAGCAGCCTGCGGAACACTGAAGCTTTCTTT
TRBJ1-1,TRBV7-2,-,17,CASSPDLVNRVATEAFF,TGTGCCAGCAGCCCCGATCTTGTGAACAGGGTTGCCACTGAAGCTTTCTTT
TRBJ1-5,TRBV19,-,16,CASTLGEGFGNQPQHF,TGTGCCAGTACCCTAGGGGAGGGATTCGGCAATCAGCCCCAGCATTTT
TRBJ1-6,TRBV6-5,-,14,CASKRGDRASPLHF,TGTGCCAGCAAACGGGGGGATCGGGCCTCACCCCTACACTTT
TRBJ2-7,TRBV7-2,TRBD2,16,CASSLLGSSGAYEQYF,TGTGCCAGCAGCTTATTAGGGTCTAGCGGGGCCTACGAGCAGTACTTC
TRBJ2-7,TRBV4-1,-,14,CASSQDPGSYEQYF,TGCGCCAGCAGCCAAGACCCGGGTTCCTACGAGCAGTACTTC
TRBJ1-2,TRBV6-1,TRBD1,14,CASSEGQGGLGYTF,TGTGCCAGCAGTGAAGGACAGGGGGGACTAGGCTACACCTTC
TRBJ2-3,TRBV7-9,TRBD1,12,CASSPTGVGQYF,TGTGCCAGCAGCCCGACAGGGGTCGGGCAGTATTTT
TRBJ2-1,TRBV6-5,TRBD1,15,CASSSDRANDNEQFF,TGTGCCAGCAGTTCGGACAGGGCTAATGACAATGAGCAGTTCTTC
TRBJ1-1,TRBV27,TRBD1,15,CASSLSGTALLEAFF,TGTGCCAGCAGTCTCTCCGGGACAGCTCTCCTAGAAGCTTTCTTT
TRBJ2-1,TRBV6-1,TRBD2,15,CASSETSGGYYEQFF,TGTGCCAGCAGCGAGACTAGCGGGGGGTATTATGAGCAGTTCTTC
TRBJ2-7,TRBV4-3,TRBD1,15,CASSPHGTGAYEQYF,TGCGCCAGCAGCCCTCACGGGACAGGGGCCTACGAGCAGTACTTC